The 9 T cell receptor beta chains below all came from one sample that was sequenced in a study of cytomegalovirus exposure and HLA in healthy donors. PCR primers comprised 60 Vbeta and 13 Jbeta primers. Sequencing used immunoSEQ multiplex PCR; TCRdb keeps in-frame clones, though not all of them. The profile shows around 100,000 clones, 75% of them singletons. The sequenced sample consisted of PBMCs. The receptor set was obtained from a man aged 45-60 years in good health and CMV-seronegative.

The rearrangement uses TRBV5-1 and TRBJ1-1; possible D gene TRBD1, 5 bases. This CDR3 spans 17 amino acids. In germline, CDR1 is SGHRS, CDR2 YFSETQ. V lost 4 bases to trimming and J lost 0 bases, with 19 bases between them. CDR3 coding DNA: TGCGCCAGCAGCGAAGGGGTTGTTAGACAAATGAACACTGAAGCTTTCTTT. Its translation is CASSEGVVRQMNTEAFF.

V and J are TRBV11-2 and TRBJ2-3, with a weak D call TRBD1 (5 bases). Germline V gene lookup returns CDR1 SGHAT and CDR2 FQNNGV. With 4 bases removed from V and 1 base from J, the gap between germline ends came to 12 bases. CDR3 length: 15 residues. The CDR3 nucleotides are TGTGCCAGCAGCTCTGACAGAGGAGGCACAGATACGCAGTATTTT. Encoded protein: CASSSDRGGTDTQYF.

This clone was observed a few times. This chain connects TRBV14 to TRBJ2-2, with a weak D call TRBD1 (5 bases). Germline CDR1 reads SGHDN; CDR2 reads FVKESK. The CDR3 runs to 14 residues. V lost 2 bases to trimming and J lost 1 base, with 5 bases between them. The CDR3, as DNA: TGTGCCAGCAGCCAAAGGGGGAACACCGGGGAGCTGTTTTTT. This encodes CASSQRGNTGELFF.

This clone was seen only a few times. This rearrangement joins TRBV19 to TRBJ1-1; tentatively, D is TRBD1 (5 bases). V was trimmed by 3 bases and J by 1 base, leaving 9 bases between them. CDR3 size: 14 residues. Germline loops: CDR1 LNHDA, CDR2 SQIVND (reference sequence). The CDR3, as DNA: TGTGCCAGTAGTATGTGGAGGGGGAACACTGAAGCTTTCTTT. It codes for CASSMWRGNTEAFF.

The chain's CDR3 is CASSPGAGLGANVLTF. Here the CDR3 DNA reads TGTGCCAGCAGCCCCGGGGCGGGGCTCGGGGCCAACGTCCTGACTTTC. This chain uses TRBV7-2 with TRBJ2-6; a possible D gene is TRBD2 (6 bases). This CDR3 has 16 residues. Trimming cost V 5 bases and J 4 bases, with 15 bases left between them. From germline, CDR1 is SGHTA and CDR2 FQGNSA.

A few counts support this clone. The J gene is TRBJ2-4, the V gene TRBV11-2; 8 nucleotides match TRBD2. Germline CDR1 SGHAT, CDR2 FQNNGV. After removal of 2 bases from V and 5 bases from J, the junction contained 5 bases not matched to a gene. This CDR3 comprises 15 residues. CDR3 sequence reads: CASSLRRGEENIQYF. The CDR3 nucleotides are TGTGCCAGCAGCTTAAGGCGGGGGGAGGAAAACATTCAGTACTTC.

The table lists this clone with a count of one. The chain links TRBV2 to TRBJ2-7; D may be TRBD2 (6 bases). Germline assignment: CDR1 SNHLY and CDR2 FYNNEI. The V and J ends lost 6 bases and 3 bases respectively, with 12 bases between them. The CDR3 has 13 amino acids. CDR3 in DNA: TGTGCCAGCAGCCCCGCGGACTACTACGAGCAGTACTTC. It yields the protein CASSPADYYEQYF. The variable domain in full, with the rest retrieved from reference TRBV2 and TRBJ2-7, is EPEVTQTPSHQVTQMGQEVILRCVPISNHLYFYWYRQILGQKVEFLVSFYNNEISEKSEIFDDQFSVERPDGSNFTLKIRSTKLEDSAMYFCASSPADYYEQYFGPGTRLTVT.

V and J are TRBV7-3 and TRBJ2-3, with 8 bases identical to TRBD2. V was clipped by 5 bases and J by 3 bases; unmatched bases: 7. The germline V gene encodes CDR1 SGHTA and CDR2 FQGTGA. This CDR3 is 15 amino acids long. The CDR3: CASSPSGGATDTQYF. CDR3 bases: TGTGCCAGCAGCCCCTCGGGGGGGGCAACAGATACGCAGTATTTT. Full variable domain (missing parts from reference TRBV7-3 and TRBJ2-3): GAGVSQTPSNKVTEKGKYVELRCDPISGHTALYWYRQSLGQGPEFLIYFQGTGAADDSGLPNDRFFAVRPEGSVSTLKIQRTERGDSAVYLCASSPSGGATDTQYFGPGTRLTVL.

Points on this clone: One junction end does not reproduce the germline sequence, and a read error may be involved. The V call is TRBV7-7, the J call TRBJ2-5; tentatively, D is TRBD1 (6 bases). Germline V lookup: CDR1 SSHAT, CDR2 FNYEAQ (reference sequence). CDR3 size: 14 residues. The CDR3 here is CASSTTGNQETQYF. CDR3 in DNA: TGTGCTAGCAGCACCACAGGGAACCAAGAGACCCAGTACTTC.